Sequencing of this T cell receptor (beta chain) was carried out in a study of identical twins. Everyone who donated was a healthy Caucasian. Concerning this clonotype: Its antigen is still unknown.

General study findings and limits: Researchers reported excess low generation probability among twin-shared out-of-frame alpha sequences.

In TCRdb, the 5' RACE reads were re-called with MiXCR into one record per CDR3 protein. The repertoire holds fewer than 900,000 distinct CDR3 sequences, with less than 25% as singletons. This same sample was also part of a study on T cells expressing NK-cell markers. In that study: Dominant NKG2C+ clonotypes made up about 1.0-7.5% of CD8+ T cells in several donors.

The TCR comes from a woman aged 18-29 years in good health. The specimen sequenced was PBMCs.

CDR3 sequence reads: CASSARDEQFF. Written as DNA, the CDR3 is TGTGCCAGCAGTGCAAGGGATGAGCAGTTCTTC. The chain employs TRBV25-1 and TRBJ2-1; D call uncertain. The CDR3 consists of 11 residues. CDR1 and CDR2 (germline): MGHDK, SYGVNS. V was trimmed by 4 bases and J by 8 bases, leaving 6 bases between them.